These 22 T cell receptor beta chains came from one sample sequenced in a study of blood T cell repertoires in COVID-19. Profiling relied on immunoSEQ multiplex PCR, and the TCRdb table lists in-frame clones only, not all of them. This sample has some 60,000 clones; 90% occur once, and the top ten carry about 6%. The material sequenced was peripheral blood. The receptors shown here come from a man aged 40-49 years with acute or convalescent COVID-19.

The chain has TRBV6-5 and TRBJ1-6, with TRBD1 identical over 7 bases. V lost 4 bases to trimming and J lost 7 bases; unmatched junction nucleotides: 10. CDR3 length: 16 amino acids. Looked up from germline, CDR1 is MNHEY and CDR2 is SVGAGI. The CDR3 bases are TGTGCCAGCAGTTCCAAGCGACCGGGACAGAATTCACCCCTCCACTTT. Its translation: CASSSKRPGQNSPLHF.

The genes are TRBV29-1 and TRBJ2-5; tentatively, D is TRBD2 (6 bases). Germline V gene data show CDR1 as SQVTM and CDR2 as ANQGSEA. This CDR3 spans 11 amino acids. V gave up 7 bases and J gave up 2 bases, with 8 bases separating them. The CDR3: CSGRGQETQYF. The CDR3 region has the DNA TGCAGCGGGCGGGGACAAGAGACCCAGTACTTC.

The rearrangement uses TRBV6-2 or TRBV6-3 and TRBJ2-7; 7 bases agree with TRBD2. The CDR3 runs 14 residues. After removal of 6 bases from V and 4 bases from J, the junction contained 9 bases not matched to a gene. In germline, CDR1 is MNHEY, CDR2 SVGEGT. The CDR3 DNA reads as TGTGCCAGCAGCCTTGCCTGGGAGGGATACGAGCAGTACTTC. This sequence encodes CASSLAWEGYEQYF.

This clone has just a few counts. The chain employs TRBV9 and TRBJ1-1; D perhaps matches TRBD1 (6 bases). Trimming removed 4 bases at V and 7 bases at J, with 17 bases between. Germline CDR1 is SGDLS and CDR2 is YYNGEE. The length of the CDR3 is 14 residues. CDR3 nucleotide sequence: TGTGCCAGCAGCCTCAGCGTGGGGGCGGGTGAAGCTTTCTTT. Its translation is CASSLSVGAGEAFF.

The table lists this clone with a count of one. V and J are TRBV30 and TRBJ1-1, with TRBD1 as a possible D gene (6 bases). Germline CDR1 and CDR2: GTSNPN and SVGIG (reference sequence). CDR3 length equals 10 residues. With 5 bases removed from V and 8 bases from J, the gap between germline ends came to 9 bases. The CDR3 region is CAWGGREAFF. The CDR3 DNA is TGTGCCTGGGGGGGCCGAGAAGCTTTCTTT.

The V and J genes are TRBV7-2 and TRBJ1-2; 7 nucleotides line up with TRBD1. The CDR3 contains 16 residues. The germline gives CDR1 SGHTA, CDR2 FQGNSA. Germline trimming cut 4 bases from V and 4 bases from J; bases unmatched to any gene: 12. The CDR3 DNA reads as TGTGCCAGCAGCTCTAGAACAGGGGCCTACCCCTATGGCTACACCTTC. Translating it yields CASSSRTGAYPYGYTF.

This clone has only one observation. This chain connects TRBV2 to TRBJ2-1; 10 bases are a match to TRBD2. The CDR3 extends over 12 amino acids. J gave up 12 bases and V 6 bases, and 5 bases lay outside the gene matches. The germline V gene has CDR1 SNHLY and CDR2 FYNNEI. The CDR3 DNA is TGTGCCAGCAGCAGCGGGAGGGCGGGGCAGTTCTTC. Protein product: CASSSGRAGQFF.

This chain links TRBV5-1 with TRBJ2-5, with TRBD2 matching over 8 bases. The CDR3 has 17 residues. Germline CDR1 and CDR2: SGHRS and YFSETQ. V was pared by 0 bases and J by 2 bases, with 9 bases of the junction left unmatched. DNA for the CDR3: TGCGCCAGCAGCTTGGGGAGGCGGGGGGCGAGTCAAGAGACCCAGTACTTC. It encodes CASSLGRRGASQETQYF.

The chain combines TRBV7-2 with TRBJ1-2, with 10 nucleotides matching TRBD1. V was pared by 5 bases and J by 8 bases, with 14 bases of the junction left unmatched. The CDR3 length is 16 residues. Germline CDR1 reads SGHTA; CDR2 reads FQGNSA. The CDR3 spells CASSQPPSTGGVGYTF. The CDR3 DNA reads as TGTGCCAGCAGCCAACCCCCCTCGACAGGGGGCGTCGGCTACACCTTC.

The J gene is TRBJ2-5, the V gene TRBV13; 14 bases are shared with TRBD2. The CDR3 sequence is 16 residues long. J gave up 5 bases and V 7 bases, and 9 bases lay outside the gene matches. Germline CDR1 reads PRHDT; CDR2 reads FYEKMQ (reference sequence). CDR3 in DNA: TGTGCCAGCACTAAGGGACTAGCGGGAGTGAGGGAGACCCAGTACTTC. Its protein product is CASTKGLAGVRETQYF.

In this sample, this clone turned up once. The CDR3 here is CSVEGGNYEQYF. The CDR3 DNA reads TGCAGCGTTGAGGGGGGTAACTACGAGCAGTACTTC. The chain combines TRBV29-1 with TRBJ2-7; possibly TRBD2 for D (6 bases). V lost 3 bases to trimming and J lost 3 bases, with 9 bases between them. This CDR3 has 12 amino acids. Per germline, CDR1 SQVTM and CDR2 ANQGSEA.

V usage is TRBV4-1 and J usage is TRBJ1-6; no clear D gene. Germline V gene data show CDR1 as MGHRA and CDR2 as YSYEKL. V was shortened by 0 bases and J by 2 bases, with 8 bases between the two germline ends. This CDR3 has 16 residues. The CDR3, as DNA: TGCGCCAGCAGCCAAGAAGCGTACCCCTATAATTCACCCCTCCACTTT. It codes for CASSQEAYPYNSPLHF.

This clone was seen only a few times. The DNA for the CDR3 is TGCAGCGTGCGACAGGGGAATGAGCAGTTCTTC. Translation gives CSVRQGNEQFF. V is TRBV29-1 and J is TRBJ2-1, with 8 bases lining up with TRBD1. The V segment lost 6 bases and the J segment 7 bases; nucleotides outside the gene matches: 2. Germline values: CDR1 SQVTM, CDR2 ANQGSEA. CDR3 length: 11 amino acids.

The chain combines TRBV15 with TRBJ2-2; TRBD2 agrees at 8 bases. CDR3 size: 16 residues. From germline, CDR1 is LNHNV and CDR2 YYDKDF (reference sequence). After removal of 1 base from V and 1 base from J, the junction contained 2 bases not matched to a gene. CDR3 in amino acids: CATSRGTSRNTGELFF. The CDR3 region has the DNA TGTGCCACCAGCAGAGGGACTAGCCGGAACACCGGGGAGCTGTTTTTT.

The chain employs TRBV11-3 and TRBJ1-4; the D is unclear. The germline gives CDR1 SGHNT, CDR2 YENEEA. The CDR3 sequence is 15 residues long. The germline V and J ends were trimmed by 4 bases and 3 bases, with 12 bases remaining between them. The CDR3 here is CASSSDRVPNEKLFF. In nucleotides, the CDR3 is TGTGCCAGCAGCTCTGACCGGGTTCCTAATGAAAAACTGTTTTTT.

CDR3 coding DNA: TGCAGCGTAGCGGGACAGGGGGATCAGCCCCAGCATTTT. It encodes CSVAGQGDQPQHF. This chain links TRBV29-1 with TRBJ1-5, with TRBD1 identical over 11 bases. Germline CDR1 is SQVTM and CDR2 is ANQGSEA. J lost 5 bases, V lost 6 bases, and 3 bases had no gene match. The length of the CDR3 is 13 residues.

The chain couples TRBV5-6 to TRBJ2-1; D not certain. CDR3 length equals 14 residues. V lost 4 bases and J 4 bases, leaving 12 bases between the germline ends. The V gene's germline CDR1 is SGHDT and CDR2 YYEEEE. The CDR3 DNA sequence: TGTGCCAGCAGCGCCCCCCCAGGTTACAATGAGCAGTTCTTC. As protein: CASSAPPGYNEQFF.

The chain is built from TRBV7-2 and TRBJ2-1, with a tentative D call TRBD2 (5 bases). Trimming cost V 8 bases and J 9 bases, with 14 bases left between them. This CDR3 is 12 amino acids long. Per germline, CDR1 SGHTA and CDR2 FQGNSA. CDR3 coding DNA: TGTGCCAGCCGCAGGCGGGCGGGTGAGCAGTTCTTC. Amino acid sequence: CASRRRAGEQFF.

A single count supports this clone. This sample includes further DNA sequences coding for the same CDR3. This chain links TRBV10-3 with TRBJ1-1, with 7 nucleotides matching TRBD1. The CDR3 is made up of 13 amino acids. The trim removed 4 bases at V and 1 base at J, leaving 0 bases unmatched. Germline V lookup: CDR1 ENHRY, CDR2 SYGVKD. CDR3 bases: TGTGCCATCAGTGGGACAGGGAACACTGAAGCTTTCTTT. Its protein product is CAISGTGNTEAFF.

The count of this clone is one. The rearrangement uses TRBV9 and TRBJ2-7; tentatively, D is TRBD1 (5 bases). Per the germline V gene, CDR1 is SGDLS and CDR2 is YYNGEE. Trimming removed 3 bases at V and 1 base at J, with 8 bases between. The CDR3 has 13 residues. DNA of the CDR3: TGTGCCAGCAGCGGACAGAAGTCCTACGAGCAGTACTTC. Encoded protein: CASSGQKSYEQYF.

This chain joins TRBV4-2 and TRBJ2-5; D possibly corresponds to TRBD2 (6 bases). CDR1 LGHNA and CDR2 YNFKEQ come from the germline V gene. The CDR3 is 14 amino acids. Trimming stripped 3 bases from V and 5 bases from J, with 13 bases between. The CDR3 DNA follows: TGTGCCAGCAGCCAGGGGGGAGTAGGCGAGACCCAGTACTTC. The encoded protein is CASSQGGVGETQYF.

The rearrangement joins TRBV29-1 to TRBJ2-3, with 9 bases matching TRBD1. Trimming removed 1 base from V and 2 bases from J; junction bases left unmatched: 1. The CDR3 totals 14 residues. CDR1 and CDR2 from the germline V gene are SQVTM and ANQGSEA. In DNA, the CDR3 is TGCAGCGTTGAAGGGACAGGGGACACAGATACGCAGTATTTT. Amino acid sequence: CSVEGTGDTDTQYF.